This T cell receptor (beta chain) originates from a study of blood T cells in healthy people across ages. Study-level results: Samples with more naive T cells showed higher observed beta diversity.

Alongside a J-beta primer mix, a sample-barcoded 5' primer served in a second PCR lasting about 7 to 12 cycles. TCRdb reprocessed the 5' RACE reads with MiXCR, giving one entry per CDR3 protein. The sample has 650,000 to 800,000 distinct CDR3 sequences; more than 45% are singletons. This clonotype was detected ten times or more. The target antigen is unknown. Per germline, CDR1 KGHSH and CDR2 LQKENI. V dropped 3 bases and J dropped 0 bases, with 9 bases sitting between them. This CDR3 spans 14 amino acids. The receptor comes from a woman older than 75 in good health. The sequenced sample consisted of blood. V is TRBV18 and J is TRBJ2-7; possible D gene TRBD1, 5 bases. CDR3 region: CASSPRVTSYEQYF. DNA for the CDR3: TGTGCCAGCTCACCCAGGGTCACCTCCTACGAGCAGTACTTC.